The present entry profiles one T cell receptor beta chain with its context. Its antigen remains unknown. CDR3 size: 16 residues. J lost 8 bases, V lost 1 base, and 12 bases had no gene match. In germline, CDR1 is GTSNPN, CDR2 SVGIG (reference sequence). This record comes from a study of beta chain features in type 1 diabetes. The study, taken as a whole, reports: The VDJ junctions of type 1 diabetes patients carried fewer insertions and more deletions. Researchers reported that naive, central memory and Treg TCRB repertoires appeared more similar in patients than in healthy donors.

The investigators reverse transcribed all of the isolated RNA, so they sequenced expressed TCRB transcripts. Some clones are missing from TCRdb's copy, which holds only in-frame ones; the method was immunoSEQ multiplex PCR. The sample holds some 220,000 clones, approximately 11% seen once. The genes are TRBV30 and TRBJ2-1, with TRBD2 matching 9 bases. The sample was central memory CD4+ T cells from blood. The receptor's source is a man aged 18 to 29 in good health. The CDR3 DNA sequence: TGTGCCTGGAGTGGGGGTGATAGCGGGAGACTCTATGAGCAGTTCTTC. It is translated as CAWSGGDSGRLYEQFF.